This T cell receptor (beta chain) was recovered during a study of blood T cell repertoires in COVID-19. Profiling relied on immunoSEQ multiplex PCR, and the TCRdb table lists in-frame clones only, not all of them. The profile covers around 300,000 clones, with roughly 90% appearing a single time and 4% taken by the ten largest. Germline V gene sequence: CDR1 SGDLS, CDR2 YYNGEE. V lost 3 bases, J lost 3 bases, and 7 bases lay in between. CDR3 length equals 13 residues. The gene calls are TRBV9 and TRBJ2-1, with a tentative D call TRBD2 (5 bases). Input material: peripheral blood. The TCR originated in a woman aged 45-65 years with active or convalescent COVID-19. The CDR3 DNA reads as TGTGCCAGCAGCGCGGGGTACTACAATGAGCAGTTCTTC. Encoded protein: CASSAGYYNEQFF.